The 11 T cell receptor beta chains presented below share a single source sample, sequenced in a study of cytomegalovirus exposure and HLA in healthy donors. Researchers ran the PCR with 60 Vbeta and 13 Jbeta primers. The protocol was immunoSEQ multiplex PCR, while the TCRdb copy is restricted to in-frame clones and leaves out a portion. The top ten clones hold under 2% of a sample with approximately 170,000 clones, around 77% of them seen once. Sequenced sample: PBMCs. The receptors were gathered from a man between 40 and 49 years old in good health and CMV-seronegative.

The chain uses TRBV15 and TRBJ1-2; 7 bases agree with TRBD1. The germline gives CDR1 LNHNV, CDR2 YYDKDF (reference sequence). The CDR3 is 18 amino acids. V shed 1 base and J 6 bases; nucleotides not matched to a gene: 17. CDR3 sequence: CATSRGVVEGAEFDGYTF. The CDR3 coding sequence is TGTGCCACCAGCAGAGGGGTCGTAGAGGGGGCGGAATTTGATGGCTACACCTTC.

The rearrangement uses TRBV29-1 and TRBJ2-5; 11 bases are a match to TRBD2. There are 13 residues in the CDR3. CDR1 SQVTM and CDR2 ANQGSEA come from the germline V gene. V dropped 2 bases and J dropped 6; count of bases not matched to a gene: 2. The CDR3 here is CSVETSGSKTQYF. As DNA, the CDR3 is TGCAGCGTTGAAACTAGCGGGAGTAAGACCCAGTACTTC. Drawing the rest from reference TRBV29-1 and TRBJ2-5, the complete variable domain is SAVISQKPSRDICQRGTSLTIQCQVDSQVTMMFWYRQQPGQSLTLIATANQGSEATYESGFVIDKFPISRPNLTFSTLTVSNMSPEDSSIYLCSVETSGSKTQYFGPGTRLLVL.

As concerns this clone: One end of the junction fails to match germline, which may point to a read error. The chain recombines TRBV23-1 with TRBJ2-4, with 7 positions matching TRBD2. TRBV23-1 is sorted into the ORF group, with uncertain function. CDR3 length equals 17 residues. CDR3 residues: CASSPYITGGTKNSQYF. As DNA, the CDR3 is TGCGCCAGCAGTCCGTACATTACGGGGGGAACCAAAAACAGTCAGTACTTC.

This clone was found a few times. The gene calls are TRBV4-1 and TRBJ2-7; 9 bases fit TRBD2. Losses at the gene ends were 3 bases for V and 3 bases for J; bases not matched to a gene: 3. Germline CDR1 reads MGHRA; CDR2 reads YSYEKL. The CDR3 is 14 residues long. CDR3 in DNA: TGCGCCAGCAGCCAGACTAGCGGACTCTACGAGCAGTACTTC. This translates into CASSQTSGLYEQYF.

This clone was seen only a few times. DNA of the CDR3: TGCGCCAGCAGCATCGGACAGTTCTCTGGAAACACCATATATTTT. It is translated as CASSIGQFSGNTIYF. The chain couples TRBV4-1 to TRBJ1-3, with D possibly being TRBD1 (6 bases). Trimming took 5 bases from V and 0 from J, leaving 11 bases between them. This CDR3 is 15 amino acids long. Looked up from germline, CDR1 is MGHRA and CDR2 is YSYEKL.

The J gene is TRBJ2-1, the V gene TRBV4-3, with 7 bases matching TRBD2. CDR1 LGHNA and CDR2 YSLEER come from the germline V gene. The CDR3 length is 17 residues. V shed 1 base, J shed 4 bases, and the junction held 10 bases outside the gene matches. The CDR3 DNA sequence: TGCGCCAGCAGCCAAGGAGCTAGCGGAGACCCTTACAATGAGCAGTTCTTC. Its protein product is CASSQGASGDPYNEQFF.

The chain couples TRBV6-5 to TRBJ2-4; D is possibly TRBD1 (5 bases). V was shortened by 2 bases and J by 5 bases, with 13 bases between the two germline ends. The CDR3 runs to 15 residues. Germline CDR1 MNHEY, CDR2 SVGAGI. CDR3 residues: CASSYNGADQNIQYF. The CDR3 DNA reads as TGTGCCAGCAGTTACAATGGGGCAGACCAAAACATTCAGTACTTC.

CDR3 amino acids: CASSLRDSTSGANVLTF. The CDR3 DNA is TGTGCCAGCAGCTTAAGGGACAGCACCTCTGGGGCCAACGTCCTGACTTTC. The genes are TRBV7-9 and TRBJ2-6; 7 positions match TRBD1. Germline CDR1 is SEHNR and CDR2 is FQNEAQ (reference sequence). This CDR3 has 17 amino acids. The ends lost 2 bases at V and 0 bases at J; junction bases unmatched: 4. The full variable domain, rest sourced from reference TRBV7-9 and TRBJ2-6, is DTGVSQNPRHKITKRGQNVTFRCDPISEHNRLYWYRQTLGQGPEFLTYFQNEAQLEKSRLLSDRFSAERPKGSFSTLEIQRTEQGDSAMYLCASSLRDSTSGANVLTFGAGSRLTVL.

V gene TRBV7-2 combines with J gene TRBJ1-1; D unclear. Looked up from germline, CDR1 is SGHTA and CDR2 is FQGNSA. Between the trimmed V and J ends, which lost 8 bases and 0 bases, there was a span of 10 bases. CDR3 length: 13 residues. The CDR3 loop reads CASGREMNTEAFF. CDR3 bases: TGTGCCAGCGGGCGAGAGATGAACACTGAAGCTTTCTTT. The variable domain in full, completed from reference TRBV7-2 and TRBJ1-1, reads GAGVSQSPSNKVTEKGKDVELRCDPISGHTALYWYRQSLGQGLEFLIYFQGNSAPDKSGLPSDRFSAERTGGSVSTLTIQRTQQEDSAVYLCASGREMNTEAFFGQGTRLTVV.

This sequence joins TRBV5-4 and TRBJ2-7, with TRBD1 identical over 7 bases. CDR3 length equals 16 residues. With V trimmed by 0 bases and J by 3 bases, 9 bases remained unmatched. The V gene's germline CDR1 is SGHNT and CDR2 YYREEE (reference sequence). In DNA form, the CDR3 reads TGTGCCAGCAGCTTGGAAACAGGGGTTAAACTCTACGAGCAGTACTTC. Its protein is CASSLETGVKLYEQYF.

The chain uses TRBV6-1 and TRBJ1-2, with 7 bases fitting TRBD1. This CDR3 has 15 residues. V gave up 2 bases and J gave up 3 bases; unmatched junction bases: 6. CDR1 is MNHNS and CDR2 is SASEGT in the germline V gene. The CDR3, as DNA: TGTGCCAGCAGTGAACCGTACGGGACAGACTATGGCTACACCTTC. This gives the protein CASSEPYGTDYGYTF.